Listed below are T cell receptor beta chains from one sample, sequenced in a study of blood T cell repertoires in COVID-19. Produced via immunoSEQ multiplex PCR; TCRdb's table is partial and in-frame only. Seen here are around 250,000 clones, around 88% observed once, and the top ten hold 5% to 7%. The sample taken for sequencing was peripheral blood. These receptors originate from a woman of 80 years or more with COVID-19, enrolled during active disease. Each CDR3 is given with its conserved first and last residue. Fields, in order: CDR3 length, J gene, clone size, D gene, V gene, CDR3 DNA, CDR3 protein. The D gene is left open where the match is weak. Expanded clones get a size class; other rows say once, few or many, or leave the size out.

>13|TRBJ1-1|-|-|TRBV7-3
TGTGCCAGCAGCTTTAACAGGGACACTGAAGCTTTCTTT
CASSFNRDTEAFF
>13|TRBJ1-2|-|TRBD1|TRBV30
TGTGCCTGGAGACCGGGACAGGTTCATGGCTACACCTTC
CAWRPGQVHGYTF
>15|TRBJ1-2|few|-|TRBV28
TGTGCCAGCAGGCCCCCCGTCGGGAGTGGGTATGGCTACACCTTC
CASRPPVGSGYGYTF
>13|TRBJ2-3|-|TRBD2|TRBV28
TGTGCCAGCGGGGGGGGAGTTAAAGATACGCAGTATTTT
CASGGGVKDTQYF
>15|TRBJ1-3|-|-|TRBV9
TGTGCCAGCAGCCCCGGGGGGGGCTCTGGAAACACCATATATTTT
CASSPGGGSGNTIYF
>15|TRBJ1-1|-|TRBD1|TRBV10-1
TGCGCCAGCAGTGAGTCTGGTCAGGGGGGCACTGAAGCTTTCTTT
CASSESGQGGTEAFF
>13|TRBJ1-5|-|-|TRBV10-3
TGTGCCCCTTTAGACAGACAATTCTTGCCCCAGCATTTT
CAPLDRQFLPQHF
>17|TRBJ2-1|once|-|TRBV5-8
TGTGCCAGCAGCTCTACCGGGACTCCGAGCTCCTACAATGAGCAGTTCTTC
CASSSTGTPSSYNEQFF
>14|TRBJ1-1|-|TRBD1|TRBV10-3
TGTGCCATCAGTGAGGGACAGGGGAACACTGAAGCTTTCTTT
CAISEGQGNTEAFF
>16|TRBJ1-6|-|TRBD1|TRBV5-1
TGCGCCAGCAGCTACGGACTCCGACAGGGTAATTCACCCCTCCACTTT
CASSYGLRQGNSPLHF
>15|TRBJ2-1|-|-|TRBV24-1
TGTGCCACCAGTGACCCTAAATTCCGGGGGAATGAGCAGTTCTTC
CATSDPKFRGNEQFF
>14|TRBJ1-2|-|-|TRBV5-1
TGCGCCAGCAGGCCCGGACAGCCATACGATGGCTACACCTTC
CASRPGQPYDGYTF
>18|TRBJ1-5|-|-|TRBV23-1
TGCGCCAGCAGTCTAAAGGGAGACTACACCTATAGCAATCAGCCCCAGCATTTT
CASSLKGDYTYSNQPQHF
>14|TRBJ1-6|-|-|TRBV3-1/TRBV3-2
TGTGCCAGCAGCCAAGGAGGGGGAAGTTCACCCCTCCACTTT
CASSQGGGSSPLHF
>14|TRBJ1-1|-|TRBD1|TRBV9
TGTGCCAGCAGCGGGGGACAGCTGAACACTGAAGCTTTCTTT
CASSGGQLNTEAFF
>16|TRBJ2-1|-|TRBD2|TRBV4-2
TGTGCCAGCAGCCAGGGTACTAGCGGGGAATACAATGAGCAGTTCTTC
CASSQGTSGEYNEQFF
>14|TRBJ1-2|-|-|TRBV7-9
TGTGCCAGCAGCTTCCTACGGGTTAACTATGGCTACACCTTC
CASSFLRVNYGYTF
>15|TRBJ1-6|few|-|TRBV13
TGTGCCAGCAACGCGGGGGCGCTTAGTAATTCACCCCTCCACTTT
CASNAGALSNSPLHF
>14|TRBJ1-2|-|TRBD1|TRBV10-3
TGTGCCATCAGTACCCTTGGGACAGGGGAAGGCTACACCTTC
CAISTLGTGEGYTF
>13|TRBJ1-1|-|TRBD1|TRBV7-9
TGTGCCAGCATTCAGGGGGGGAACACTGAAGCTTTCTTT
CASIQGGNTEAFF
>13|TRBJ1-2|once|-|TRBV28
TGTGCCAGCAGTTTGGTCCGGCGGTATGGCTACACCTTC
CASSLVRRYGYTF
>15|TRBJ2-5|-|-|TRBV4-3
TGCGCCAGCAGCCAAGCCGAGGGCCCAGGAGAGACCCAGTACTTC
CASSQAEGPGETQYF
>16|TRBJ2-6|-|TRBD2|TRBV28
TGTGCCAGCAGTCGCGGGGGGGCGGCTGGGGCCAACGTCCTGACTTTC
CASSRGGAAGANVLTF
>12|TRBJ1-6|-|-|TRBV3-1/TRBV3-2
TGTGCCAGCAGTCAAGGGTACCGGCCCCTCCACTTT
CASSQGYRPLHF
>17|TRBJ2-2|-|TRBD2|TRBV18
TGTGCCAGCTCACCCAATAGCGGGGGCAAGAACACCGGGGAGCTGTTTTTT
CASSPNSGGKNTGELFF
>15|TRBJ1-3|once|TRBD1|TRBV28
TGTGCCAGCAGACCTACAGGGGGGTTTGGAAACACCATATATTTT
CASRPTGGFGNTIYF
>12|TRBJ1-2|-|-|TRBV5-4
TGTGCCAGCAGCGCGACTGAGTATGGCTACACCTTC
CASSATEYGYTF
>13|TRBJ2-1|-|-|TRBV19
TGTGCCAGTAGTGTTTCTAGAGACAATGAGCAGTTCTTC
CASSVSRDNEQFF
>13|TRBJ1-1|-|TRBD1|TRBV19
TGTGCCAGTAGATCGACAGGGCCATCTGAAGCTTTCTTT
CASRSTGPSEAFF
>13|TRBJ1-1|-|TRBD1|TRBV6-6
TGTGCCAGCAGGGGGGGACAGCCCACTGAAGCTTTCTTT
CASRGGQPTEAFF